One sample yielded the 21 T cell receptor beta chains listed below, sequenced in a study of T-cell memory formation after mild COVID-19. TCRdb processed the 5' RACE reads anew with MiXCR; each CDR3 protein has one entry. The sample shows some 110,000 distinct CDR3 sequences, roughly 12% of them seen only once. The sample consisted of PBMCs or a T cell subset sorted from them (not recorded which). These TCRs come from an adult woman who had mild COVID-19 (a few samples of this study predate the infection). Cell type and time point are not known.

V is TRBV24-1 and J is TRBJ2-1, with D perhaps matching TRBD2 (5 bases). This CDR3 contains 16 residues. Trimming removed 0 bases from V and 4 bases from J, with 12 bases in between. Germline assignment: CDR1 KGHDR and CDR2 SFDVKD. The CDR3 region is CATSDLEGEGYNEQFF. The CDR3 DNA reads TGTGCCACCAGTGATTTGGAGGGAGAGGGATACAATGAGCAGTTCTTC.

In nucleotides, the CDR3 is TGTGCCAGCAGTTTAGCGGCTAACACTGAAGCTTTCTTT. It encodes CASSLAANTEAFF. The rearrangement uses TRBV28 and TRBJ1-1; the D is unclear. V lost 2 bases and J 2 bases, leaving 6 bases between the germline ends. CDR1 and CDR2 from the germline V gene are MDHEN and SYDVKM. This CDR3 spans 13 amino acids.

CDR3 in amino acids: CASRASASDTQYF. The CDR3 coding sequence is TGTGCCAGCAGGGCTAGCGCCTCAGATACGCAGTATTTT. J is TRBJ2-3 and V is TRBV7-6, with a weak D call TRBD2 (6 bases). V was shortened by 6 bases and J by 4 bases, with 11 bases between the two germline ends. This CDR3 has 13 amino acids. The germline V gene encodes CDR1 SGHVS and CDR2 FNYEAQ.

As DNA, the CDR3 is TGTGCCAGCAGCGCCTCCGACGGGTACTACAATCAGCCCCAGCATTTT. It specifies CASSASDGYYNQPQHF. The chain employs TRBV9 and TRBJ1-5, with unresolved D. V was trimmed by 3 bases and J by 3 bases, leaving 16 bases between them. The length of the CDR3 is 16 residues. From germline, CDR1 is SGDLS and CDR2 YYNGEE.

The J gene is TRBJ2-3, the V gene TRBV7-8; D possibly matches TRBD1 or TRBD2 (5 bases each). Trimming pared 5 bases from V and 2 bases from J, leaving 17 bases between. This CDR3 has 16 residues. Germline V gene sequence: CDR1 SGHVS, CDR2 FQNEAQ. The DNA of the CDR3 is TGTGCCAGCAGCGGACAACGTAGCGATCACACAGATACGCAGTATTTT. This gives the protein CASSGQRSDHTDTQYF.

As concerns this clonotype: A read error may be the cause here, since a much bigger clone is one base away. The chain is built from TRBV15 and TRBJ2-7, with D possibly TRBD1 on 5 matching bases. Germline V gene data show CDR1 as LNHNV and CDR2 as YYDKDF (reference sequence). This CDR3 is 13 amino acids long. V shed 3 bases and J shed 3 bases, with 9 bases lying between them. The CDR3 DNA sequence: TGTGCCACCAGCAGCAGGGTCTACTACGAGCAGTACTTC. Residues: CATSSRVYYEQYF.

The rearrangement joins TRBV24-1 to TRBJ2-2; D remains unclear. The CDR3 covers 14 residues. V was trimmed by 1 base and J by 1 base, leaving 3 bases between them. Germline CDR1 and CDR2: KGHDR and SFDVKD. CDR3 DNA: TGTGCCACCAGTGATTTAAGGAACACCGGGGAGCTGTTTTTT. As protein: CATSDLRNTGELFF.

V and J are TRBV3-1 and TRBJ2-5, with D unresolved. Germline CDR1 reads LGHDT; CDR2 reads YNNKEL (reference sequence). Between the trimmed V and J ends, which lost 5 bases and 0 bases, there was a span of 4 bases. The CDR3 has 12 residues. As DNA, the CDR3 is TGTGCCAGCAGCGATCACCAAGAGACCCAGTACTTC. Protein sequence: CASSDHQETQYF.

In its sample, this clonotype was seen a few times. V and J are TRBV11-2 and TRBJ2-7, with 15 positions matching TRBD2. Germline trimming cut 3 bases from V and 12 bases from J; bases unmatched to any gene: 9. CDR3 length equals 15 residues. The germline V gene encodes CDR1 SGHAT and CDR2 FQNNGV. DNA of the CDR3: TGTGCCAGCAGCTTCCCCGGGACTAGCGGGAGGCCCTCGTACTTC. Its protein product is CASSFPGTSGRPSYF.

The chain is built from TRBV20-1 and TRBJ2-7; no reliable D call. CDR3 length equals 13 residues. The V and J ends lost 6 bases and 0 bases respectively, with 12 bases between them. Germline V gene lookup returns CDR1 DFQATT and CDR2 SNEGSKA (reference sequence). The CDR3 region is CSAPNYSSYEQYF. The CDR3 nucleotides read TGCAGTGCCCCTAACTACAGCTCCTACGAGCAGTACTTC.

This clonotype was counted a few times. The DNA for the CDR3 is TGCGCCAGCAGCTGGGGACTAGTGACCTACAATGAGCAGTTCTTC. Protein product: CASSWGLVTYNEQFF. This chain uses TRBV5-1 with TRBJ2-1; 8 bases fit TRBD2. V was pared by 3 bases and J by 2 bases, with 4 bases of the junction left unmatched. The CDR3 extends over 15 amino acids. The germline V gene has CDR1 SGHRS and CDR2 YFSETQ. The whole variable domain, remainder taken from reference TRBV5-1 and TRBJ2-1, is KAGVTQTPRYLIKTRGQQVTLSCSPISGHRSVSWYQQTPGQGLQFLFEYFSETQRNKGNFPGRFSGRQFSNSRSEMNVSTLELGDSALYLCASSWGLVTYNEQFFGPGTRLTVL.

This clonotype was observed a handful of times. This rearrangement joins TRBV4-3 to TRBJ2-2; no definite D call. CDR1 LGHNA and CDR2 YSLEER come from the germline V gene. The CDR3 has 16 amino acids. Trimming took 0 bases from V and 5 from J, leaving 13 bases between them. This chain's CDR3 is CASSQDYWGTTGELFF. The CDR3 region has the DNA TGCGCCAGCAGCCAAGATTATTGGGGTACGACCGGGGAGCTGTTTTTT.

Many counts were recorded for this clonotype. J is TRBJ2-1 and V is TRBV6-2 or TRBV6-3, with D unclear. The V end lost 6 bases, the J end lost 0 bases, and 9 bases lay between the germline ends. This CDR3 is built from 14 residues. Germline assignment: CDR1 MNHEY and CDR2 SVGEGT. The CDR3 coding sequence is TGTGCCAGCAGCCCGACAAGCTCCTACAATGAGCAGTTCTTC. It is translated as CASSPTSSYNEQFF.

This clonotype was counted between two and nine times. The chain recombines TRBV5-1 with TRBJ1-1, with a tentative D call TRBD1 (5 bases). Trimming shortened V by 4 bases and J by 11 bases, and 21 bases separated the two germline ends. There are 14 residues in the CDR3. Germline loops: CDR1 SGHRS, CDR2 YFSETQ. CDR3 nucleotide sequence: TGCGCCAGCAGCGATGGTCCCGACAGATTCGACGCTTTCTTT. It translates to CASSDGPDRFDAFF.

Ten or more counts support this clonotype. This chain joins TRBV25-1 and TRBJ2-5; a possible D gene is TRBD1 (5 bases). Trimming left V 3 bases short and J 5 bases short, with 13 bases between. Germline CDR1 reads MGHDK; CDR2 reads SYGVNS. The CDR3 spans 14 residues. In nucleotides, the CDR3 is TGTGCCAGCAGTGAGACAGCCCCCCGGGAGACCCAGTACTTC. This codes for CASSETAPRETQYF.

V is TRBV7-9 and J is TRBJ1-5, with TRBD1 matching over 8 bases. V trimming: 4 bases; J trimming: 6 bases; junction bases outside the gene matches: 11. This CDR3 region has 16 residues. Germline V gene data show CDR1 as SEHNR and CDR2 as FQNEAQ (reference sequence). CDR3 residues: CASSSQDREYAQPQHF. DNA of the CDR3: TGTGCCAGCAGCTCCCAGGACAGGGAATACGCTCAGCCCCAGCATTTT. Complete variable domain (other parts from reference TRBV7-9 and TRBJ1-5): DTGVSQNPRHKITKRGQNVTFRCDPISEHNRLYWYRQTLGQGPEFLTYFQNEAQLEKSRLLSDRFSAERPKGSFSTLEIQRTEQGDSAMYLCASSSQDREYAQPQHFGDGTRLSIL.

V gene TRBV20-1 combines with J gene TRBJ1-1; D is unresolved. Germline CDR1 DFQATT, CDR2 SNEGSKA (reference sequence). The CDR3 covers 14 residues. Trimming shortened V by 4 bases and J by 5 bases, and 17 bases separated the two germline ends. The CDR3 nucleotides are TGCAGTGCTAAAATAACGGGCCACGGGACTGAAGCTTTCTTT. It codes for CSAKITGHGTEAFF.

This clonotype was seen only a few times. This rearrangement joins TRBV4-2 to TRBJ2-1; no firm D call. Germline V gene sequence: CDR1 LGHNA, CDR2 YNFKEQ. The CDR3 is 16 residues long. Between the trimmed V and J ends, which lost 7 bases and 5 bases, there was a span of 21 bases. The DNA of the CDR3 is TGTGCCAGCACCCCACTGTTGGGTTTCAACGACAATGAGCAGTTCTTC. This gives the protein CASTPLLGFNDNEQFF.

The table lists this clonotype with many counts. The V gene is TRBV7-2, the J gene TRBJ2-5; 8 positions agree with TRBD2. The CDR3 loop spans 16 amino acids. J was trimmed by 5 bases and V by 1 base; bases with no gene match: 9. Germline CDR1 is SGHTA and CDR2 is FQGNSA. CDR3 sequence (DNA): TGTGCCAGCAGCTTAGTCAGGCCAGCGGGAGTGGAGACCCAGTACTTC. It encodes CASSLVRPAGVETQYF.

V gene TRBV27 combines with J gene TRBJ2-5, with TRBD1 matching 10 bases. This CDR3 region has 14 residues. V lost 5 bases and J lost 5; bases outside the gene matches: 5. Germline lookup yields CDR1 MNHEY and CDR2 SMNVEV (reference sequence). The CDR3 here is CASSRQGARETQYF. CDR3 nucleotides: TGTGCCAGCAGTCGACAGGGGGCCCGGGAGACCCAGTACTTC.

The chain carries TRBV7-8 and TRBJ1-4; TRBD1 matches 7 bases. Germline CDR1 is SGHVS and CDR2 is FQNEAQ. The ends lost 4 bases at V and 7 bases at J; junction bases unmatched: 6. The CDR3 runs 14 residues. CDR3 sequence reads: CASSSQGFREKLFF. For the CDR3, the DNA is TGTGCCAGCAGCTCACAGGGGTTTCGTGAAAAACTGTTTTTT. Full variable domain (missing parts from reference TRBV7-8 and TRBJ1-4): GAGVSQSPRYKVAKRGQDVALRCDPISGHVSLFWYQQALGQGPEFLTYFQNEAQLDKSGLPSDRFFAERPEGSVSTLKIQRTQQEDSAVYLCASSSQGFREKLFFGSGTQLSVL.